What follows are 19 T cell receptor beta chains derived from one specimen sequenced in a study of cytomegalovirus exposure and HLA in healthy donors. The protocol was immunoSEQ multiplex PCR, while the TCRdb copy is restricted to in-frame clones and leaves out a portion. The sample yields fewer than 250,000 clones, roughly 84% seen once. The sample taken for sequencing was PBMCs. All receptors derive from a woman between 25 and 40 years old in good health and CMV-seropositive.

The V gene is TRBV9, the J gene TRBJ1-2; D is ambiguous. Germline V gene data show CDR1 as SGDLS and CDR2 as YYNGEE. This CDR3 has 15 residues. Trimming took 5 bases from V and 3 from J, leaving 17 bases between them. CDR3 in DNA: TGTGCCAGCAGTCTAGGAGTGGACGGATACTATGGCTACACCTTC. Its protein product is CASSLGVDGYYGYTF.

V usage is TRBV4-1 and J usage is TRBJ2-1; 10 bases align to TRBD2. From germline, CDR1 is MGHRA and CDR2 YSYEKL. V lost 0 bases, J lost 7 bases, and 6 bases stayed unmatched. The CDR3 has 16 residues. The CDR3 DNA reads TGCGCCAGCAGCCAAGACTCTAGCGGGAGACTGAATGAGCAGTTCTTC. This codes for CASSQDSSGRLNEQFF.

The chain has TRBV27 and TRBJ2-7, with 8 nucleotides matching TRBD1. CDR3 length equals 15 residues. Germline CDR1 MNHEY, CDR2 SMNVEV (reference sequence). The J segment lost 4 bases and the V segment lost 0 bases, leaving 5 bases of the junction unmatched. CDR3 DNA sequence: TGTGCCAGCAGTTTATCCGCCAGGGGGCGGTACGAGCAGTACTTC. Encoded protein: CASSLSARGRYEQYF.

About this clone: Different DNA sequences within this sample yield the same CDR3. The V and J genes are TRBV29-1 and TRBJ1-1; D gene uncertain. The V gene lost 6 bases and the J gene lost 3 bases, with 8 bases spanning the gap. This CDR3 contains 11 residues. Germline CDR1 is SQVTM and CDR2 is ANQGSEA. The CDR3 coding sequence is TGCAGCGTGGTCCGAGACACTGAAGCTTTCTTT. This gives the protein CSVVRDTEAFF.

The rearrangement links TRBV6-1 to TRBJ2-1; TRBD2 is a possible D gene (5 bases). Germline CDR1 reads MNHNS; CDR2 reads SASEGT. V was clipped by 5 bases and J by 0 bases, with 11 bases between them. The CDR3 contains 15 residues. The CDR3 nucleotides are TGTGCCAGCAGTAGTAGCGAGAACTCCTACAATGAGCAGTTCTTC. Its protein product is CASSSSENSYNEQFF.

The rearrangement joins TRBV25-1 to TRBJ1-5; 7 bases line up with TRBD1. There are 13 residues in the CDR3. CDR1 is MGHDK and CDR2 is SYGVNS in the germline V gene. V lost 7 bases and J lost 7; bases outside the gene matches: 7. CDR3 loop: CASKGGGEQPQHF. As DNA, the CDR3 is TGTGCCAGCAAAGGAGGGGGCGAACAGCCCCAGCATTTT.

The V and J genes are TRBV5-1 and TRBJ1-2; D is possibly TRBD1 (6 bases). The V end lost 0 bases, the J end lost 0 bases, and 6 bases lay between the germline ends. This CDR3 spans 14 amino acids. Germline-derived CDR1 and CDR2 are SGHRS and YFSETQ. CDR3 bases: TGCGCCAGCAGCTTGGGGGGGCCTAACTATGGCTACACCTTC. Its protein product is CASSLGGPNYGYTF.

This chain uses TRBV9 with TRBJ2-7, with D perhaps given as TRBD1 or TRBD2 (5 bases each). The CDR3 contains 14 residues. Trimming took 7 bases from V and 0 from J, leaving 14 bases between them. Germline CDR1 and CDR2: SGDLS and YYNGEE. This CDR3 is CASCPGLSSYEQYF. The CDR3 DNA reads as TGTGCCAGCTGCCCGGGGCTGAGCTCCTACGAGCAGTACTTC.

CDR3 residues: CAWAGRASYGYTF. In nucleotides, the CDR3 is TGTGCCTGGGCCGGGAGGGCCTCCTATGGCTACACCTTC. The V gene is TRBV30, the J gene TRBJ1-2; D is uncertain. The V gene's germline CDR1 is GTSNPN and CDR2 SVGIG (reference sequence). V lost 5 bases, J lost 4 bases, and 14 bases lay in between. The CDR3 extends over 13 amino acids.

J is TRBJ2-7 and V is TRBV2, with D perhaps matching TRBD1 or TRBD2 (6 bases each). CDR1 is SNHLY and CDR2 is FYNNEI in the germline V gene. This CDR3 has 14 amino acids. V lost 1 base and J lost 6, with 13 bases in between. Written as DNA, the CDR3 is TGTGCCAGCAGTGAAGGGGCGGGACACCCCGAGCAGTACTTC. It translates to CASSEGAGHPEQYF.

The chain has TRBV4-1 and TRBJ2-1, with D possibly being TRBD2 (6 bases). Between the trimmed V and J ends, which lost 0 bases and 3 bases, there was a span of 15 bases. The V gene's germline CDR1 is MGHRA and CDR2 YSYEKL. CDR3 length: 17 amino acids. In DNA form, the CDR3 reads TGCGCCAGCAGCCAAGAGACTGCGAGCGGGTTCTACAATGAGCAGTTCTTC. Amino acids: CASSQETASGFYNEQFF.

This rearrangement joins TRBV2 to TRBJ1-1, with 8 bases lining up with TRBD1. The CDR3 has 13 residues. Germline V gene sequence: CDR1 SNHLY, CDR2 FYNNEI. Unmatched junction bases numbered 6, after V lost 10 bases and J lost 2 bases. In nucleotides, the CDR3 is TGTGCCATCACCGGGACAGGTAACACTGAAGCTTTCTTT. It codes for CAITGTGNTEAFF. The variable domain in full, with the rest retrieved from reference TRBV2 and TRBJ1-1, is EPEVTQTPSHQVTQMGQEVILRCVPISNHLYFYWYRQILGQKVEFLVSFYNNEISEKSEIFDDQFSVERPDGSNFTLKIRSTKLEDSAMYFCAITGTGNTEAFFGQGTRLTVV.

The chain has TRBV4-2 and TRBJ2-1, with D uncertain. Germline V gene data show CDR1 as LGHNA and CDR2 as YNFKEQ. The V gene lost 4 bases and the J gene lost 4 bases, with 14 bases spanning the gap. The CDR3 has 15 amino acids. CDR3 loop: CASSLSYGQYNEQFF. For the CDR3, the DNA is TGTGCCAGCAGCCTCAGCTACGGTCAGTACAATGAGCAGTTCTTC.

The V and J genes are TRBV25-1 and TRBJ2-3; 10 positions match TRBD2. The V gene's germline CDR1 is MGHDK and CDR2 SYGVNS. This CDR3 is built from 16 residues. Trimming at V came to 6 bases and at J to 6 bases, leaving 12 bases not matched to a gene. CDR3 in DNA: TGTGCCAGCAGGGGGATGGCTAGCGGGAGTCACGATACGCAGTATTTT. Encoded protein: CASRGMASGSHDTQYF.

V is TRBV7-9 and J is TRBJ1-2, with 8 bases identical to TRBD1. Germline CDR1 and CDR2: SEHNR and FQNEAQ (reference sequence). V shed 5 bases, J shed 3 bases, and the junction held 8 bases outside the gene matches. The length of the CDR3 is 15 residues. CDR3 DNA: TGTGCCAGCAGCGTATCAGGGGGCTGGGACTATGGCTACACCTTC. This gives the protein CASSVSGGWDYGYTF.

CDR3 loop: CAWSPATSGPYNEQFF. Written as DNA, the CDR3 is TGTGCCTGGAGCCCCGCGACTAGCGGACCCTACAATGAGCAGTTCTTC. V and J are TRBV30 and TRBJ2-1, with 9 bases identical to TRBD2. V was pared by 3 bases and J by 2 bases, with 8 bases of the junction left unmatched. CDR1 GTSNPN and CDR2 SVGIG come from the germline V gene (reference sequence). CDR3 length equals 16 residues.

J is TRBJ1-2 and V is TRBV27; 7 bases are a match to TRBD1. The CDR3 has 15 residues. Germline CDR1 is MNHEY and CDR2 is SMNVEV (reference sequence). The J segment lost 1 base and the V segment lost 6 bases, leaving 8 bases of the junction unmatched. The CDR3 nucleotides are TGTGCCAGCAGCACGACAGGGACCTATAACTATGGCTACACCTTC. The encoded protein is CASSTTGTYNYGYTF.

CDR3: CASSLFREIRNGELFF. The CDR3 DNA follows: TGTGCCAGCAGCTTATTTCGGGAGATAAGGAACGGGGAGCTGTTTTTT. The V gene is TRBV7-6, the J gene TRBJ2-2; possible D gene TRBD2, 6 bases. Germline V CDR1 and CDR2: SGHVS, FNYEAQ. CDR3 length equals 16 residues. Between the trimmed V and J ends, which lost 2 bases and 7 bases, there was a span of 17 bases.

V is TRBV29-1 and J is TRBJ1-1, with 9 bases that match TRBD1. Germline loops: CDR1 SQVTM, CDR2 ANQGSEA. The CDR3 sequence is 14 residues long. Trimming took 5 bases from V and 4 from J; bases not matched to a gene: 8. In DNA form, the CDR3 reads TGCAGCGTTCAACAGGGGGCGGGTTTCACTGAAGCTTTCTTT. Amino acid sequence: CSVQQGAGFTEAFF. The whole variable domain, remainder taken from reference TRBV29-1 and TRBJ1-1, is SAVISQKPSRDICQRGTSLTIQCQVDSQVTMMFWYRQQPGQSLTLIATANQGSEATYESGFVIDKFPISRPNLTFSTLTVSNMSPEDSSIYLCSVQQGAGFTEAFFGQGTRLTVV.